These 15 T cell receptor beta chains came from one sample sequenced in a study of OX40 agonist ivuxolimab in advanced cancers. Sequencing was performed with immunoSEQ multiplex PCR; in TCRdb, only in-frame clones are kept and a portion is missing. Altogether 20,000 to 30,000 clones are present, 60% to 80% being singletons, with the ten largest covering around 13%. Sequencing was performed on CD4+ or CD8+ T cells sorted from blood, taken in a trial of the OX40 agonist ivuxolimab. These receptors were collected from an adult with an advanced solid tumor such as melanoma, head and neck, liver or kidney cancer.

The chain has TRBV11-3 and TRBJ2-7; D is ambiguous. The germline gives CDR1 SGHNT, CDR2 YENEEA. The CDR3 extends over 13 amino acids. Trimming took 4 bases from V and 3 from J, leaving 10 bases between them. The CDR3 reads CASSWAVGYEQYF. The DNA for the CDR3 is TGTGCCAGCAGCTGGGCGGTGGGCTACGAGCAGTACTTC.

The rearrangement uses TRBV5-4 and TRBJ1-3; TRBD1 is a possible D gene (6 bases). This CDR3 has 15 amino acids. Per germline, CDR1 SGHNT and CDR2 YYREEE (reference sequence). V gave up 0 bases and J gave up 4 bases, with 11 bases separating them. This CDR3 reads CASSLDRTAGNTIYF. In DNA, the CDR3 is TGTGCCAGCAGCTTGGACCGGACAGCAGGAAACACCATATATTTT.

On this clone itself: Germline is not matched at one junction end, which may reflect a read error. The rearrangement links TRBV7-9 to TRBJ1-4, with 9 bases fitting TRBD1. Per germline, CDR1 SEHNR and CDR2 FQNEAQ (reference sequence). The CDR3 is 15 residues long. The CDR3 reads CASSSPGTGLEKLLF. CDR3 coding DNA: TGTGCCAGCAGTTCTCCCGGGACAGGGTTGGAAAAACTGCTTTTT.

This chain joins TRBV7-9 and TRBJ1-3; D possibly corresponds to TRBD1 (5 bases). Trimming took off 6 bases at V and 0 bases at J, with 12 bases between the two ends. This CDR3 comprises 15 residues. The germline V gene has CDR1 SEHNR and CDR2 FQNEAQ (reference sequence). CDR3 bases: TGTGCCAGCAGTCTACAGGAGAGCTCTGGAAACACCATATATTTT. It encodes CASSLQESSGNTIYF. The whole variable domain, filled in from reference TRBV7-9 and TRBJ1-3, reads DTGVSQNPRHKITKRGQNVTFRCDPISEHNRLYWYRQTLGQGPEFLTYFQNEAQLEKSRLLSDRFSAERPKGSFSTLEIQRTEQGDSAMYLCASSLQESSGNTIYFGEGSWLTVV.

The genes are TRBV9 and TRBJ1-1, with unresolved D. The CDR3 consists of 14 residues. Germline CDR1 reads SGDLS; CDR2 reads YYNGEE. Trimming took 0 bases from V and 4 from J, leaving 10 bases between them. Here the CDR3 DNA reads TGTGCCAGCAGCGTAGCTCATAGCCCCACTGAAGCTTTCTTT. It translates to CASSVAHSPTEAFF.

This chain uses TRBV27 with TRBJ1-2; D call uncertain. V dropped 5 bases and J dropped 3 bases, with 13 bases sitting between them. Germline CDR1 MNHEY, CDR2 SMNVEV (reference sequence). The CDR3 has 14 amino acids. CDR3 nucleotides: TGTGCCAGCAGTCCCTCGACGGACTACTATGGCTACACCTTC. Protein sequence: CASSPSTDYYGYTF.

This chain links TRBV5-6 with TRBJ2-5; 11 nucleotides align to TRBD2. There are 16 residues in the CDR3. CDR1 and CDR2 from the germline V gene are SGHDT and YYEEEE. With V trimmed by 1 base and J by 2 bases, 4 bases remained unmatched. CDR3 protein: CASSLPLAGGQETQYF. In nucleotides, the CDR3 is TGTGCCAGCAGCTTGCCGCTAGCGGGGGGACAAGAGACCCAGTACTTC.

CDR3: CASSVLAGAKNEQFF. The DNA of the CDR3 is TGTGCCAGCAGTGTACTAGCGGGGGCAAAAAATGAGCAGTTCTTC. The genes are TRBV6-4 and TRBJ2-1; 11 bases fit TRBD2. This CDR3 region has 15 residues. The ends lost 4 bases at V and 7 bases at J; junction bases unmatched: 6. Germline V lookup: CDR1 MRHNA, CDR2 SNTAGT.

This sequence joins TRBV2 and TRBJ2-7, with D uncertain. The CDR3 runs to 14 residues. The germline V gene has CDR1 SNHLY and CDR2 FYNNEI. V was cut by 7 bases and J by 0 bases, with 13 bases left in between. The CDR3 nucleotides read TGTGCCAGCAACAAGTTCAGAGACTCCTACGAGCAGTACTTC. Translated, it gives CASNKFRDSYEQYF.

In its sample, this clone was seen once. This rearrangement joins TRBV6-1 to TRBJ1-2, with no clear D. This CDR3 region has 15 residues. The germline V and J ends were trimmed by 2 bases and 8 bases, with 18 bases remaining between them. Germline loops: CDR1 MNHNS, CDR2 SASEGT. The CDR3 nucleotides read TGTGCCAGCAGTGAATTCGGCGGTAATATGGGCGGCTACACCTTC. Translation gives CASSEFGGNMGGYTF.

This rearrangement joins TRBV11-3 to TRBJ1-3; D gene ambiguous. Germline V gene sequence: CDR1 SGHNT, CDR2 YENEEA. The CDR3 contains 14 residues. V shed 1 base and J shed 3 bases, with 7 bases lying between them. The CDR3, as DNA: TGTGCCAGCAGCTTAGGTAGTAGTGGAAACACCATATATTTT. Amino acid sequence: CASSLGSSGNTIYF.

The chain joins TRBV21-1 to TRBJ1-2. TRBV21-1 is annotated as a pseudogene. The CDR3 runs to 14 residues. The CDR3: CASSPGLGGYGYTF. CDR3 in DNA: TGTGCCAGCAGCCCTGGTTTGGGGGGATATGGCTACACCTTC.

The chain uses TRBV19 and TRBJ2-2; TRBD1 is a possible D gene (6 bases). Trimming took 7 bases from V and 0 from J, leaving 9 bases between them. This CDR3 has 14 amino acids. Germline V gene data show CDR1 as LNHDA and CDR2 as SQIVND (reference sequence). The CDR3 region has the DNA TGTGCCAGTACCAGGGGACCGAACACCGGGGAGCTGTTTTTT. It specifies CASTRGPNTGELFF.

A few counts support this clone. The J gene is TRBJ1-1, the V gene TRBV30, with D unresolved. V shed 3 bases and J shed 0 bases, with 8 bases lying between them. The CDR3 runs to 13 residues. CDR1 and CDR2 from the germline V gene are GTSNPN and SVGIG (reference sequence). CDR3 bases: TGTGCCTGGAGGGTGAGTGTGAACACTGAAGCTTTCTTT. As protein: CAWRVSVNTEAFF.

V and J are TRBV25-1 and TRBJ1-3; 7 bases fit TRBD1. The trim removed 6 bases at V and 2 bases at J, leaving 7 bases unmatched. The CDR3 contains 15 residues. The germline V gene encodes CDR1 MGHDK and CDR2 SYGVNS. For the CDR3, the DNA is TGTGCCAGCAGCTCAGGGGGGCTAGCTGGAAACACCATATATTTT. Translating gives CASSSGGLAGNTIYF.